This is a list of T cell receptor beta chains from one sample in a study of persistence of HIV-infected CD4 T cells. Libraries were prepared by immunoSEQ multiplex PCR; TCRdb keeps only in-frame clonotypes and omits some of them. The data hold under 40,000 clones, with more than 75% observed a single time. Their cognate antigens are unknown. The starting material was CD4+ T cells sorted from PBMCs after approximately 19-hour stimulation, obtained from a patient who received antiretroviral therapy. Receptors originate from an adult woman with HIV who was CMV-seropositive. Each CDR3 is given with its conserved first and last residue. D genes are given only for firm matches. Clone size is given for some rows only: seen once, a few or many times, or a class if the clone is expanded.

j_call	clone_size	v_call	d_call	cdr3_nt	cdr3_aa
TRBJ2-1	NA	TRBV5-1	TRBD2	TGCGCCAGCAGCTTGTTACGGGGGGACGATGAGCAGTTCTTC	CASSLLRGDDEQFF
TRBJ1-1	NA	TRBV29-1	NA	TGCAGCGGGGGGGCCGGGCCCTTGAACACTGAAGCTTTCTTT	CSGGAGPLNTEAFF
TRBJ1-1	NA	TRBV3-1/TRBV3-2	TRBD1	TGTGCCAGTTCCCTTCAGGGGGGTAATAGAGCTTTCTTT	CASSLQGGNRAFF
TRBJ1-6	NA	TRBV28	NA	TGTGCCAGCAGTCGTCAGAGCTCCTATAATTCACCCCTCCACTTT	CASSRQSSYNSPLHF
TRBJ1-2	NA	TRBV27	NA	TGTGCCAGCAGGACGTTACAGGGCTCGACTGCTAACTATGGCTACACCTTC	CASRTLQGSTANYGYTF
TRBJ1-1	few	TRBV6-5	TRBD1	TGTGCCAGCAGGCGAACAGGGGATGAAGCTTTCTTT	CASRRTGDEAFF
TRBJ2-7	NA	TRBV5-6	NA	TGTGCCAGCAGCTTGGCCTCGAGGGGGTTAGTCTACGAGCAGTACTTC	CASSLASRGLVYEQYF
TRBJ2-3	NA	TRBV29-1	TRBD1	TGCAGCGTTGAATATTGGGACAGGGAGCCAGATACGCAGTATTTT	CSVEYWDREPDTQYF
TRBJ1-2	NA	TRBV28	TRBD1	TGTGCCAGCAGGAGGACAGGGGGCGTGGAGGGCTACACCTTC	CASRRTGGVEGYTF
TRBJ1-5	NA	TRBV6-5	TRBD1	TGTGCCAGCAGACAGGGGTCTAGCAATCAGCCCCAGCATTTT	CASRQGSSNQPQHF
TRBJ1-6	NA	TRBV5-6	NA	TGTGCCAGCAGCTTGATAGGCGGTAATTCACCCCTCCACTTT	CASSLIGGNSPLHF
TRBJ2-2	once	TRBV3-1/TRBV3-2	NA	TGTGCCAGCAGCCCAGGGTTTCAAACCGGGGAGCTGTTTTTT	CASSPGFQTGELFF
TRBJ1-1	NA	TRBV25-1	NA	TGTGCCAGCAGCCTGGGAGGGGTGAAGGCTTTCTTT	CASSLGGVKAFF
TRBJ1-2	NA	TRBV27	NA	TGTGCCAGCAGTTTAGCAGTAGGTTCTTATGGCTACACCTTC	CASSLAVGSYGYTF
TRBJ2-1	few	TRBV29-1	TRBD1	TGCAGCGTCAGCACGCGGGGACAGGAGGTCTCCAATGAGCAGTTCTTC	CSVSTRGQEVSNEQFF
TRBJ2-2	NA	TRBV7-2	TRBD2	TGTGCCAGCAGCTTACTAGCGGGGACAAGCACCGGGGAGCTGTTTTTT	CASSLLAGTSTGELFF
TRBJ1-2	NA	TRBV30	NA	TGTGCCTGTATATTCGGGGGGACCTATGGCTACACCTTC	CACIFGGTYGYTF
TRBJ1-2	NA	TRBV7-2	NA	TGTGCCAGCAGCTTAGGGGAGCTCATTGGAGGCTACACCTTC	CASSLGELIGGYTF
TRBJ2-3	NA	TRBV7-3	NA	TGTGCCAGCAGCTTAAACCCCAGCAAGACGGATACGCAGTATTTT	CASSLNPSKTDTQYF
TRBJ2-1	once	TRBV28	TRBD2	TGTGCCAGCAGACCGGGACTACCTAACAATGAGCAGTTCTTC	CASRPGLPNNEQFF